The present entry profiles one TCR beta chain with its context. The data originate from a study of blood T cell repertoires in COVID-19. In the study overall: PBMCs, B-cell-depleted T cells, or T cells were the source of the cDNA or gDNA that made up the material.

Participants had their cohort set by participant-reported clinical history. Germline V gives CDR1 SGDLS, CDR2 YYNGEE. CDR3 length: 14 amino acids. Trimming took 4 bases from V and 5 from J; bases not matched to a gene: 5. The protocol was immunoSEQ multiplex PCR, while the TCRdb copy is restricted to in-frame clones and leaves out a portion. The sample contains 400,000 or so clones, less than 95% of which appear only once. Sequences were obtained from PBMCs or T cells enriched from blood (not recorded which). The rearrangement links TRBV9 to TRBJ1-1; TRBD1 matches at 10 bases. The origin of this receptor is a man in his late teens or twenties who had recovered from COVID-19. CDR3 residues: CASSFRDRGTEAFF. The CDR3 DNA is TGTGCCAGCAGCTTCCGGGACAGGGGAACTGAAGCTTTCTTT.